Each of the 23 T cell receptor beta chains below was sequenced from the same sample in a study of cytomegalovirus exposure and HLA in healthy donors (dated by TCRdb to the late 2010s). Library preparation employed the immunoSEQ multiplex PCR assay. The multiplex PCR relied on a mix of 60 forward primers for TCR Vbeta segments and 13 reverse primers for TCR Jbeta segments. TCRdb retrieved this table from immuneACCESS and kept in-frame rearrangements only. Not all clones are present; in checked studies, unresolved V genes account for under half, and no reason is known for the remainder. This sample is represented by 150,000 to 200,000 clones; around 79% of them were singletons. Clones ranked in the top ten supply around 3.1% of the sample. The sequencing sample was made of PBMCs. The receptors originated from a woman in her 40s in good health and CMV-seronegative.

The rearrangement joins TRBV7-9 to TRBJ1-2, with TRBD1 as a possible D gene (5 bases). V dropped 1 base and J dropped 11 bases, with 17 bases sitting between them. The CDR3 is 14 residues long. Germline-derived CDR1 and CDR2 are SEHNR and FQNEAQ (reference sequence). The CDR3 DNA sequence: TGTGCCAGCAGCTTAGTAGGGGCCGGGTCTTGGTACACCTTC. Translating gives CASSLVGAGSWYTF.

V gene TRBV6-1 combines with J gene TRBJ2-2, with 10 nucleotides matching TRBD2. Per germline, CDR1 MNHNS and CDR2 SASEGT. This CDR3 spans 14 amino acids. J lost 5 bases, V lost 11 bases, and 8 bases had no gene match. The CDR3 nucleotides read TGTGCCGGAGCGCTAGCGGGGGTTACCGGGGAGCTGTTTTTT. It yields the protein CAGALAGVTGELFF.

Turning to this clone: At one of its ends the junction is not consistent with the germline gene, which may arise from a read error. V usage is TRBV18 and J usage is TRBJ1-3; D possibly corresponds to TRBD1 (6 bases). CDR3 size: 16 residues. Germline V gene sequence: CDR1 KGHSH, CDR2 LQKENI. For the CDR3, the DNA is TGTGCCAGCTCACCGACTACAGGGAGTTATGGACACACCATATATTTT. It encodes CASSPTTGSYGHTIYF.

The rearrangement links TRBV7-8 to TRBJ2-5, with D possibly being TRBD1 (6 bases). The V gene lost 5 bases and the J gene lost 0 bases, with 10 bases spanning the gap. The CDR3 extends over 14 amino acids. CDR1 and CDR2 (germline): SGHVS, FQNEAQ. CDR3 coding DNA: TGTGCCAGCAGCCGCCGGACAGACCAAGAGACCCAGTACTTC. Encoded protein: CASSRRTDQETQYF.

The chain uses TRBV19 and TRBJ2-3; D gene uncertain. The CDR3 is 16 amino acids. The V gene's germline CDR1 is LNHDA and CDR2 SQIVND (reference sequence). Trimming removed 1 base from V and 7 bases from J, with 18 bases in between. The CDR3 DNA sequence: TGTGCCAGTAGTATAGGTCCTAGTGATAGTGGAAATACGCAGTATTTT. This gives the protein CASSIGPSDSGNTQYF.

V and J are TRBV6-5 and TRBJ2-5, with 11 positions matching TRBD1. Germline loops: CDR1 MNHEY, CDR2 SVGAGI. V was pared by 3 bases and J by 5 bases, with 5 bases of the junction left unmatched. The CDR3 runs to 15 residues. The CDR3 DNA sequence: TGTGCCAGCAGTTATGGGACAGGGGGGCGGGAGACCCAGTACTTC. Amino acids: CASSYGTGGRETQYF.

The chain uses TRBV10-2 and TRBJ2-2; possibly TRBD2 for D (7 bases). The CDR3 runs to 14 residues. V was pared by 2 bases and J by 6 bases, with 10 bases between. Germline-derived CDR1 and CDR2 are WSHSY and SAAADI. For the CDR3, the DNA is TGCGCCAGCAGTGAGCGGGGGGCATCCGGGGAGCTGTTTTTT. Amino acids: CASSERGASGELFF.

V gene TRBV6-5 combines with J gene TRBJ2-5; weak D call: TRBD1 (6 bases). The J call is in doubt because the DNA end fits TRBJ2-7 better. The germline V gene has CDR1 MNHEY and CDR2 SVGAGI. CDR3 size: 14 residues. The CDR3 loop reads CASSYLSGAYEQYF. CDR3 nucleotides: TGTGCCAGCAGTTACTTGTCAGGGGCCTACGAGCAGTACTTC.

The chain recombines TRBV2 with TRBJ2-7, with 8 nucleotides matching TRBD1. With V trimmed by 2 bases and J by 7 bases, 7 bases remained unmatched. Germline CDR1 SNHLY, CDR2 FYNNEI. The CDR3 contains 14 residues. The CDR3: CASSELAGGLEQYF. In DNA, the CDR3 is TGTGCCAGCAGTGAACTCGCAGGGGGCTTAGAGCAGTACTTC.

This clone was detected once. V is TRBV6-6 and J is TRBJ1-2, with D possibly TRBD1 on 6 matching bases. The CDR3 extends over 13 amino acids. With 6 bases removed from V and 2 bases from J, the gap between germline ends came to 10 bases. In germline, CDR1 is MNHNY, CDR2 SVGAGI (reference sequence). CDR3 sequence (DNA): TGTGCCAGCAGCATCAGGGGCAACTATGGCTACACCTTC. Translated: CASSIRGNYGYTF.

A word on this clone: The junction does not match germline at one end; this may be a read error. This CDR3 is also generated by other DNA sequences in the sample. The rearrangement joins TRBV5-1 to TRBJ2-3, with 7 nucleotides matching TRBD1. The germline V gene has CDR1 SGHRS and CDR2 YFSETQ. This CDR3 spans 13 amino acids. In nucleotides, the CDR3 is TGTGCCAGCAGCCGAGACAGGGCAGATACGCAGTATTTT. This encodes CASSRDRADTQYF.

The CDR3 protein is CAISPGLAGGSSSYEQYF. The CDR3 DNA is TGTGCCATCAGTCCGGGACTAGCGGGGGGGAGTAGCTCCTACGAGCAGTACTTC. The genes are TRBV10-3 and TRBJ2-7; the match to TRBD2 covers 16 bases. V lost 5 bases and J lost 0; bases outside the gene matches: 7. The CDR3 is 18 amino acids. Per the germline V gene, CDR1 is ENHRY and CDR2 is SYGVKD.

DNA for the CDR3: TGTGCCAGCAGCTCAGATGTCGGGGATACGCAGTATTTT. Its protein is CASSSDVGDTQYF. V is TRBV7-9 and J is TRBJ2-3; D gene ambiguous. V lost 4 bases and J lost 6, with 11 bases in between. The CDR3 has 13 residues. The germline V gene has CDR1 SEHNR and CDR2 FQNEAQ (reference sequence). Supplemented by reference TRBV7-9 and TRBJ2-3, the full variable domain reads DTGVSQNPRHKITKRGQNVTFRCDPISEHNRLYWYRQTLGQGPEFLTYFQNEAQLEKSRLLSDRFSAERPKGSFSTLEIQRTEQGDSAMYLCASSSDVGDTQYFGPGTRLTVL.

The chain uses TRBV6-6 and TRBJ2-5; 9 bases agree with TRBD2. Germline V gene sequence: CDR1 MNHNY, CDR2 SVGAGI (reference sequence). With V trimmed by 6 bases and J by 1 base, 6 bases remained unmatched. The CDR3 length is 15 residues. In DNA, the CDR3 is TGTGCCAGCAGCAGAAGCGGGGGGACCCAAGAGACCCAGTACTTC. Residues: CASSRSGGTQETQYF.

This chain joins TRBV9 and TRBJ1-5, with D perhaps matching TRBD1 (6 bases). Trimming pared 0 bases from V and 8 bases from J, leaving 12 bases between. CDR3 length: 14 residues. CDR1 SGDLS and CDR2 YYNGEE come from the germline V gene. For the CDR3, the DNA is TGTGCCAGCAGCGTAGAGGGGGGAGGGGAGCCCCAGCATTTT. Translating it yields CASSVEGGGEPQHF.

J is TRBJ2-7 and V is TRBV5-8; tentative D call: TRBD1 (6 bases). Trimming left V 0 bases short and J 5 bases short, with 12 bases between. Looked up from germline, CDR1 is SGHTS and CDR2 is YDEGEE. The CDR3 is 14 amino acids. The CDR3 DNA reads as TGTGCCAGCAGCTTGGTAGACAGGTCCCACGAGCAGTACTTC. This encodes CASSLVDRSHEQYF. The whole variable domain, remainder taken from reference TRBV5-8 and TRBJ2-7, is EAGVTQSPTHLIKTRGQQATLRCSPISGHTSVYWYQQALGLGLQFLLWYDEGEERNRGNFPPRFSGRQFPNYSSELNVNALELEDSALYLCASSLVDRSHEQYFGPGTRLTVT.

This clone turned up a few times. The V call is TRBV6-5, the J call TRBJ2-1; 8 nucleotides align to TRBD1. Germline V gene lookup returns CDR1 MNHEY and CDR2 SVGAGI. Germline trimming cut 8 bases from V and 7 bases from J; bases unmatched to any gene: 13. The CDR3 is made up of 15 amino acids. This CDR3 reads CASHLPGQGTNEQFF. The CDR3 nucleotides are TGTGCCAGCCATCTGCCTGGACAGGGTACAAATGAGCAGTTCTTC.

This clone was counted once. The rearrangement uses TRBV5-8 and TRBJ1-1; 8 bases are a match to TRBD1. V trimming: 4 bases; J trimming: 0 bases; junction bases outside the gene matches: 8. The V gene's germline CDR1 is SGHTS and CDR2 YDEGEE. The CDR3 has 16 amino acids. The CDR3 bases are TGTGCCAGCAGCCGAGGACAGGGAACTATGAACACTGAAGCTTTCTTT. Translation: CASSRGQGTMNTEAFF.

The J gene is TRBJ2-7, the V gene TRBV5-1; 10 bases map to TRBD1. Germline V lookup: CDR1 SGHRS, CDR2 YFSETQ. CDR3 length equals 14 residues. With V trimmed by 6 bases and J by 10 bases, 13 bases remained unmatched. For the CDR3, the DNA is TGCGCCAGCACCTTCACAGGACAGGGGGAGTCACAGTACTTC. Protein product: CASTFTGQGESQYF.

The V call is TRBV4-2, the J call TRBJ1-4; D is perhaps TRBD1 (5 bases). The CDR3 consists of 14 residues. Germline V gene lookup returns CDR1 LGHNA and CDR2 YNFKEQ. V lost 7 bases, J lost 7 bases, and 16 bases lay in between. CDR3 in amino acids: CASTRVGGGEKLFF. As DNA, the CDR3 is TGTGCCAGCACCCGGGTCGGGGGTGGTGAAAAACTGTTTTTT.

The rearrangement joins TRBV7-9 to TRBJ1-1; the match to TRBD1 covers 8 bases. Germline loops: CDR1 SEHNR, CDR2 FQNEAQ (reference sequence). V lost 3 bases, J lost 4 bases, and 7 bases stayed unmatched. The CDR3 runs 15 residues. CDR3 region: CASSLGGQAPTEAFF. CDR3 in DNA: TGTGCCAGCAGCTTGGGGGGACAGGCCCCCACTGAAGCTTTCTTT.

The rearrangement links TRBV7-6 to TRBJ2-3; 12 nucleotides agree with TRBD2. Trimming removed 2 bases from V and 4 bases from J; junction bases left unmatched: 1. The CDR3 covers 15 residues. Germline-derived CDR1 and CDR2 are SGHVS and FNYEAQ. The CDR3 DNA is TGTGCCAGCAGCTTAACTAGCGGGGGGTCAGATACGCAGTATTTT. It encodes CASSLTSGGSDTQYF.

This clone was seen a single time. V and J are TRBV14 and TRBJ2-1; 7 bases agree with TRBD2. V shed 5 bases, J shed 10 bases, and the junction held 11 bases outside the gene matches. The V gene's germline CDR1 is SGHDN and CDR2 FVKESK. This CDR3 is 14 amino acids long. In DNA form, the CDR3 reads TGTGCCAGCAGCAGACCGGGGGAGGGACCGGAGCAGTTCTTC. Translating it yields CASSRPGEGPEQFF.